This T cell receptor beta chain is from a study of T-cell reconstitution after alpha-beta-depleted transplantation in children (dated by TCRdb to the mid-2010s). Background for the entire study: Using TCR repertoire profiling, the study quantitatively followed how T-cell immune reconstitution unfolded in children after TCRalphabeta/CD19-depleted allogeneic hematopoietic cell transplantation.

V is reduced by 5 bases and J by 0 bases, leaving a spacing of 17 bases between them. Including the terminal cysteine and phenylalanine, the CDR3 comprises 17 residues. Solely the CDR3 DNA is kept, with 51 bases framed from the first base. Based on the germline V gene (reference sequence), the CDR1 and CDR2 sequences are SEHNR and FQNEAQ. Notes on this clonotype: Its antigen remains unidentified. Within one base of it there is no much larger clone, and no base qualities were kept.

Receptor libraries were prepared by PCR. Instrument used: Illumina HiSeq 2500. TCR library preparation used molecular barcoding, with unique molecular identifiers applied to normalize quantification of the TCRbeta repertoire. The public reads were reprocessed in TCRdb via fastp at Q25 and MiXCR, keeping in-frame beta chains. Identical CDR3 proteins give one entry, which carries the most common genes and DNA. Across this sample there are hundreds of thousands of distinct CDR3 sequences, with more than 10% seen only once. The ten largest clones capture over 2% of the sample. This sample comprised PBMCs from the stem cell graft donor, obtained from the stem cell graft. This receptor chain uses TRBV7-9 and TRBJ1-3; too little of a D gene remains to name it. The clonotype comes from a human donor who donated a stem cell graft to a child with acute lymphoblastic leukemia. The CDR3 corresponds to CASSTSSAYRSGNTIYF. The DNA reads TGTGCCAGCAGCACCTCGAGTGCGTATCGCTCTGGAAACACCATATATTTT.